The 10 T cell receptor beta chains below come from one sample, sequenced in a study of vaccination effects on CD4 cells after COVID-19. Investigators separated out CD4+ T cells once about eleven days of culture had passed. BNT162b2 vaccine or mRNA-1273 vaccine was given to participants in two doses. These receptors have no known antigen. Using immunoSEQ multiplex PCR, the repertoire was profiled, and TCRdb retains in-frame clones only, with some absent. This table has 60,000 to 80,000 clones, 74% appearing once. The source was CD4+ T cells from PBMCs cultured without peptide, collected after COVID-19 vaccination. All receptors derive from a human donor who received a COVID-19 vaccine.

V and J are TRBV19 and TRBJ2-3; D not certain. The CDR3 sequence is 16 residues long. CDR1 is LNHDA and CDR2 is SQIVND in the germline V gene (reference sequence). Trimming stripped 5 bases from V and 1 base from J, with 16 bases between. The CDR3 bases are TGTGCCAGTAGTTCCTTCACACAGATAGGCACAGATACGCAGTATTTT. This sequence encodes CASSSFTQIGTDTQYF.

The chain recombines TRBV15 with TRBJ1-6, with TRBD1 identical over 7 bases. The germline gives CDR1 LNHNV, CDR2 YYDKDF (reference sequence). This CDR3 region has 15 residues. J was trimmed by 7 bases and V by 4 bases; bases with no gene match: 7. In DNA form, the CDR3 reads TGTGCCACCAGCACAGGGGGTAGCCGGAATTCACCCCTCCACTTT. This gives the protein CATSTGGSRNSPLHF.

CDR3 residues: CSANRGGYGYTF. CDR3 nucleotides: TGCAGCGCAAACAGGGGGGGCTATGGCTACACCTTC. The chain combines TRBV29-1 with TRBJ1-2; 8 bases are a match to TRBD1. Germline V gene lookup returns CDR1 SQVTM and CDR2 ANQGSEA. The CDR3 consists of 12 residues. The trim removed 7 bases at V and 4 bases at J, leaving 5 bases unmatched.

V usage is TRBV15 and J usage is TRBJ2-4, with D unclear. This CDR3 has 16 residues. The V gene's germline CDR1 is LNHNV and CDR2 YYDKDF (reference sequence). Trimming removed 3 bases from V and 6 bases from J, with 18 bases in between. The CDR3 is CATSRAYLNIGNIQYF. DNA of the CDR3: TGTGCCACCAGCAGGGCCTACTTAAACATTGGAAACATTCAGTACTTC.

In DNA form, the CDR3 reads TGTGCCAGCAGTTCCATCGGGACAGGGTATCAGCCCCAGCATTTT. It specifies CASSSIGTGYQPQHF. V usage is TRBV28 and J usage is TRBJ1-5; 9 bases match TRBD1. Germline V lookup: CDR1 MDHEN, CDR2 SYDVKM. This CDR3 contains 15 residues. Trimming cost V 4 bases and J 5 bases; bases outside gene matches: 6. The variable domain in full, with the rest retrieved from reference TRBV28 and TRBJ1-5, is DVKVTQSSRYLVKRTGEKVFLECVQDMDHENMFWYRQDPGLGLRLIYFSYDVKMKEKGDIPEGYSVSREKKERFSLILESASTNQTSMYLCASSSIGTGYQPQHFGDGTRLSIL.

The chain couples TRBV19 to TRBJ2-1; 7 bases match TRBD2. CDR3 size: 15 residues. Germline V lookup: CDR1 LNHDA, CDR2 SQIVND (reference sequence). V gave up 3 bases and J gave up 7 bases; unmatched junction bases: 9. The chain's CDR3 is CASSIAGEVLNEQFF. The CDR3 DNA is TGTGCCAGTAGTATCGCGGGGGAAGTACTAAATGAGCAGTTCTTC.

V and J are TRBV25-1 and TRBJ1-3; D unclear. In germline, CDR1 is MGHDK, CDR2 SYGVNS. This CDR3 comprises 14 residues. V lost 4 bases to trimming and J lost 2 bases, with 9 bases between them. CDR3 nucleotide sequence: TGTGCCAGCAGTGGCGGTTCTGCTGGAAACACCATATATTTT. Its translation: CASSGGSAGNTIYF.

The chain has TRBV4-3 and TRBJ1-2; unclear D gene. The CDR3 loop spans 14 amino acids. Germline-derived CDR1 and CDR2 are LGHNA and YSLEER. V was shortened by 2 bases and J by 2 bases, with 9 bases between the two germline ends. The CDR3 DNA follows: TGCGCCAGCAGCCAACAAGGAACAAACTATGGCTACACCTTC. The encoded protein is CASSQQGTNYGYTF.

CDR3 in DNA: TGCGCCAGCAGCCAAGATGGGCGGGGAGGGAACACTGAAGCTTTCTTT. Protein: CASSQDGRGGNTEAFF. This chain uses TRBV4-3 with TRBJ1-1; D gene unclear. This CDR3 has 16 residues. The V gene lost 0 bases and the J gene lost 1 base, with 12 bases spanning the gap. CDR1 is LGHNA, CDR2 YSLEER, per germline.

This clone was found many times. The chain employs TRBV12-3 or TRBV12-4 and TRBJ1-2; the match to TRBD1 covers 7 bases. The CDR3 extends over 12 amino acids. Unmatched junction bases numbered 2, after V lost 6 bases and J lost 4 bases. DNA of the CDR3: TGTGCCAGCAGGAGACAGGGCTATGGCTACACCTTC. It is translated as CASRRQGYGYTF.